The following is a T cell receptor (beta chain) sequence with its context. Its specificity is unknown. This entry is derived from a study of T cells in Graves' hyperthyroidism and ophthalmopathy. Overall study findings and caveats: Ophthalmopathy, which appeared later, was predicted by the model a median around 6 months before onset.

TCR beta CDR3 sequences were amplified from RNA transcripts. When the TCR CDR3 underwent first-round RT-PCR, the HTBI primer set was used. TCRdb redid the calling of the multiplex PCR reads with MiXCR, one entry per CDR3 protein. The profile shows hundreds of thousands of distinct CDR3 sequences, roughly 14% of them singletons. Trimming stripped 0 bases from V and 7 bases from J, with 16 bases between. Germline CDR1 MGHRA, CDR2 YSYEKL. The CDR3 loop spans 16 amino acids. This chain joins TRBV4-1 and TRBJ2-1; possible D gene TRBD2, 6 bases. The receptor comes from a man aged 18 to 30 with Graves' ophthalmopathy. Sequenced material: blood. The CDR3 reads CASSQDSGTPENEQFF. The DNA for the CDR3 is TGCGCCAGCAGCCAAGATTCAGGGACTCCTGAGAATGAGCAGTTCTTC.